This T cell receptor beta chain was retrieved from a study of Graves' ophthalmopathy and Graves' hyperthyroidism. Disease in donors with ophthalmopathy had moderate-to-severe activity, CAS ≥3, NOSPECS ≥4 and under 3 months' duration. Other autoimmune diseases, uncontrolled infections, pregnancy or lactation led to the exclusion of patients. This CDR3 spans 15 amino acids. Trimming took 8 bases from V and 3 from J, leaving 19 bases between them. Germline loops: CDR1 MDHEN, CDR2 SYDVKM. Regarding the study as a whole: The majority of expanded thyroid clonotypes above 0.001 frequency also occurred in blood.

RNA served as the template for amplifying TCR beta CDR3 regions. RT-PCR with HTBI primers came first, then second-round multiplex PCR. MiXCR, applied by TCRdb to the multiplex PCR reads, yields one record per CDR3 protein. Of some 210,000 distinct CDR3 sequences in the sample, under 30% were seen once. As regards this clonotype: Its antigen remains unidentified.

The specimen was peripheral blood. This receptor was identified in a man aged 50 or older with Graves' ophthalmopathy. This chain links TRBV28 with TRBJ2-5; maybe TRBD1 (6 bases). The CDR3 spells CASRPLSTGKETQYF. CDR3 in DNA: TGTGCCAGCCGACCTCTATCGACAGGAAAAGAGACCCAGTACTTC.